This T cell receptor (beta chain) was recovered during a study of T cells in Graves' hyperthyroidism and ophthalmopathy. Template material for amplifying TCR beta CDR3 regions consisted of RNA transcripts. The HTBI primer set served for first-round RT-PCR of the TCR CDR3. In TCRdb, the multiplex PCR reads were re-called with MiXCR into one record per CDR3 protein. Of approximately 690,000 distinct CDR3 sequences in the sample, roughly 14% were seen once. This clonotype was recorded many times. Patients with ophthalmopathy all had a Clinical Activity Score of at least 3, a NOSPECS grade of at least 4 and duration under 3 months. Exclusion criteria comprised uncontrolled infection, other autoimmune disease, pregnancy or lactation. Trimming stripped 5 bases from V and 2 bases from J, with 11 bases between. Germline values: CDR1 MDHEN, CDR2 SYDVKM. The CDR3 extends over 14 amino acids.

Sequenced input: blood. This receptor was identified in a woman aged 50 to 65 with Graves' ophthalmopathy. This sequence joins TRBV28 and TRBJ2-3; D ambiguous. The CDR3 DNA sequence: TGTGCCAGCAGTCCACGACTTAACACAGATACGCAGTATTTT. Its protein product is CASSPRLNTDTQYF.